The T cell receptor (beta chain) under discussion was sequenced for a study of T-cell memory formation after mild COVID-19. Study findings and constraints: Mainly in CM and EM were contracting CD4+ clones; CD8+ were in EMRA.

The 5'RACE method, run with constant-segment primers, produced TCR alpha and TCR beta cDNA libraries (carrying sample barcodes and UMIs). TCRdb used MiXCR to reprocess the 5' RACE reads, holding one entry per CDR3 protein. The sample contains 150,000 to 200,000 distinct CDR3 sequences, under 14% of which appear only once. The germline CDR1 and CDR2 sequences are SSHAT and FNYEAQ (reference sequence). The CDR3 has 15 amino acids. This clonotype came up once. Its specificity is not known. The junction and the germline gene differ at one end; a read error may be behind it. This TCR derives from a man younger than 30 who had mild COVID-19 (a few samples of this study predate the infection). Cell type and time point are not known. Specimen: PBMCs or a T cell subset sorted from them (not recorded which). This chain joins TRBV7-7 and TRBJ2-5; the match to TRBD2 covers 11 bases. The CDR3 DNA reads TGTGCTAGCAGCCGGACTAGCGGGTACCAAGAGACCCAGTACTTC. Protein product: CASSRTSGYQETQYF.